This passage covers 15 T cell receptor beta chains from one sample sequenced in a study of blood T cell repertoires in COVID-19. Data came from immunoSEQ multiplex PCR; TCRdb stores just in-frame clones and leaves some out. The sample records 200,000 to 250,000 clones, around 88% being singletons. The sample consisted of PBMCs or T cells enriched from blood (not recorded which). These receptors were collected from a woman in her forties or fifties with acute COVID-19.

The chain has TRBV11-2 and TRBJ1-4; D remains unclear. The CDR3 contains 15 residues. CDR1 is SGHAT, CDR2 FQNNGV, per germline. Trimming cost V 5 bases and J 8 bases, with 18 bases left between them. CDR3 amino acids: CASSLQLVPGEKLFF. The CDR3 DNA reads TGTGCCAGCAGCCTCCAATTAGTCCCAGGCGAAAAACTGTTTTTT.

The V gene is TRBV19, the J gene TRBJ1-4, with TRBD1 matching over 8 bases. Germline-derived CDR1 and CDR2 are LNHDA and SQIVND (reference sequence). With 3 bases clipped from V and 5 bases from J, the junction kept 5 bases outside the gene matches. This CDR3 is built from 15 residues. As DNA, the CDR3 is TGTGCCAGTAGTATTGGACAGGGCCCGAATGAAAAACTGTTTTTT. Translating gives CASSIGQGPNEKLFF.

Regarding this clone: One end of the junction is discordant with germline, which a read error may explain. The chain has TRBV6-5 and TRBJ2-7, with 11 bases matching TRBD2. From germline, CDR1 is MNHEY and CDR2 SVGAGI. The CDR3 has 14 residues. CDR3: CASSDSGLAGYQYF. The CDR3 bases are TGTGCCAGCAGTGACTCTGGACTAGCGGGCTACCAGTACTTC.

The V call is TRBV5-5, the J call TRBJ2-3, with D possibly TRBD1 on 5 matching bases. Germline CDR1 and CDR2: SGHKS and YYEKEE (reference sequence). This CDR3 has 15 amino acids. With 1 base removed from V and 2 bases from J, the gap between germline ends came to 11 bases. The CDR3 nucleotides read TGTGCCAGCAGCTTGCGGCAGGGCTTCACAGATACGCAGTATTTT. Protein sequence: CASSLRQGFTDTQYF.

The J gene is TRBJ2-7, the V gene TRBV3-1 (or the pseudogene TRBV3-2), with D maybe TRBD2 (5 bases). Germline lookup yields CDR1 LGHDT and CDR2 YNNKEL (reference sequence). This CDR3 is built from 14 residues. Trimming took off 3 bases at V and 2 bases at J, with 11 bases between the two ends. The CDR3 sequence: CASSQQLGAYEQYF. The CDR3 nucleotides read TGTGCCAGCAGCCAGCAACTCGGGGCCTACGAGCAGTACTTC.

The table lists this clone with a few counts. The rearrangement joins TRBV30 to TRBJ1-4, with D unclear. Germline CDR1 and CDR2: GTSNPN and SVGIG (reference sequence). The length of the CDR3 is 13 residues. V was clipped by 1 base and J by 10 bases, with 13 bases between them. The CDR3 DNA sequence: TGTGCCTGGAGTGGGACTCTAGCAGGAAAACTGTTTTTT. It is translated as CAWSGTLAGKLFF.

This chain links TRBV6-5 with TRBJ2-7; D possibly corresponds to TRBD1 (6 bases). The CDR3 is 15 residues long. The V gene lost 6 bases and the J gene lost 3 bases, with 18 bases spanning the gap. Looked up from germline, CDR1 is MNHEY and CDR2 is SVGAGI. The CDR3 DNA follows: TGTGCCAGCAGCAAAACAGGGTTGCATGTCTACGAGCAGTACTTC. Encoded protein: CASSKTGLHVYEQYF.

A few counts support this clone. The chain couples TRBV7-9 to TRBJ1-2; D call uncertain. Germline V lookup: CDR1 SEHNR, CDR2 FQNEAQ (reference sequence). This CDR3 region has 14 residues. Trimming pared 5 bases from V and 0 bases from J, leaving 10 bases between. The CDR3 reads CASSPGSSNYGYTF. DNA of the CDR3: TGTGCCAGCAGCCCCGGGTCTTCTAACTATGGCTACACCTTC.

The rearrangement joins TRBV6-5 to TRBJ1-1; D remains ambiguous. The germline V gene has CDR1 MNHEY and CDR2 SVGAGI. The V and J ends lost 6 bases and 0 bases respectively, with 8 bases between them. The CDR3 runs to 13 residues. The CDR3 region has the DNA TGTGCCAGCAGCCTCACAGTGAACACTGAAGCTTTCTTT. This gives the protein CASSLTVNTEAFF.

The count of this clone is one. CDR3 loop: CASSLLQGLAGGGETQYF. The CDR3 region has the DNA TGTGCCAGCAGTTTACTGCAAGGACTAGCGGGAGGTGGTGAGACCCAGTACTTC. V gene TRBV28 combines with J gene TRBJ2-5, with 14 bases that match TRBD2. The length of the CDR3 is 18 residues. After removal of 2 bases from V and 5 bases from J, the junction contained 10 bases not matched to a gene. Germline V lookup: CDR1 MDHEN, CDR2 SYDVKM.

This chain uses TRBV7-2 with TRBJ2-3; maybe TRBD2 (6 bases). CDR1 is SGHTA, CDR2 FQGNSA, per germline. This CDR3 has 15 residues. The V end lost 5 bases, the J end lost 0 bases, and 12 bases lay between the germline ends. CDR3 nucleotide sequence: TGTGCCAGCAGCCAGACTAGGATCAGCACAGATACGCAGTATTTT. This translates into CASSQTRISTDTQYF.

This clone appeared a few times. Written as DNA, the CDR3 is TGTGCCAGCAGCTTATTTTCTTTCGGGTCGAGGGCGGCCGGGGAGCTGTTTTTT. This codes for CASSLFSFGSRAAGELFF. The V and J genes are TRBV13 and TRBJ2-2, with D perhaps matching TRBD2 (5 bases). There are 18 residues in the CDR3. Germline CDR1 reads PRHDT; CDR2 reads FYEKMQ (reference sequence). The V gene lost 2 bases and the J gene lost 6 bases, with 22 bases spanning the gap.

The V gene is TRBV3-1 (or the pseudogene TRBV3-2), the J gene TRBJ1-2; D not resolved. The CDR3 has 13 residues. The V gene lost 4 bases and the J gene lost 2 bases, with 8 bases spanning the gap. Looked up from germline, CDR1 is LGHDT and CDR2 is YNNKEL (reference sequence). The CDR3 is CASSPTGNYGYTF. The CDR3 DNA reads TGTGCCAGCAGCCCGACGGGGAACTATGGCTACACCTTC.

This clone was seen only once. The chain joins TRBV5-1 to TRBJ1-5; D unclear. The CDR3 totals 14 residues. CDR1 is SGHRS and CDR2 is YFSETQ in the germline V gene. Trimming stripped 0 bases from V and 3 bases from J, with 7 bases between. The CDR3 DNA reads as TGCGCCAGCAGCTTGGAGAGAGCCAATCAGCCCCAGCATTTT. Translated, it gives CASSLERANQPQHF.

The chain employs TRBV6-5 and TRBJ2-5; 13 bases match TRBD2. Germline CDR1 is MNHEY and CDR2 is SVGAGI. V shed 0 bases, J shed 3 bases, and the junction held 1 base outside the gene matches. The CDR3 has 16 amino acids. The CDR3 region is CASSYSGLAGEETQYF. Written as DNA, the CDR3 is TGTGCCAGCAGTTACTCTGGACTAGCGGGGGAAGAGACCCAGTACTTC.